This TCR beta chain is from a study of beta chain features in type 1 diabetes. Only one heparinised blood draw was taken per donor, and its volume averaged around 120 mL. The germline CDR1 and CDR2 sequences are SGHRS and YFSETQ. V gave up 2 bases and J gave up 4 bases; unmatched junction bases: 6. The CDR3 runs 16 residues. This clone was seen a few times. The whole isolated RNA underwent reverse transcription, so sequencing captured expressed TCRB transcripts. The assay was immunoSEQ multiplex PCR, and TCRdb's table has in-frame clones only and misses some. Of 900,000 or so clones in the sample, roughly 16% were seen once.

This sequence joins TRBV5-1 and TRBJ2-5; 12 bases map to TRBD1. The sample comprised naive CD4+ T cells from blood. The TCR was taken from a young woman in good health. The CDR3 loop is CASSFEGQGARETQYF. The DNA of the CDR3 is TGCGCCAGCAGCTTCGAGGGACAGGGGGCGCGAGAGACCCAGTACTTC.